The 9 T cell receptor beta chains below were found in one sample sequenced in a study of blood T cell repertoires in COVID-19. Sequencing was performed with immunoSEQ multiplex PCR; in TCRdb, only in-frame clones are kept and a portion is missing. The repertoire consists of 200,000 to 250,000 clones, with 92% occurring once and the leading ten covering more than 0.7%. The sequenced sample consisted of peripheral blood. These receptors were collected from a man in his fifties or sixties with COVID-19, enrolled during active disease.

The chain combines TRBV19 with TRBJ2-1; a possible D gene is TRBD1 (5 bases). The CDR3 loop spans 14 amino acids. Germline-derived CDR1 and CDR2 are LNHDA and SQIVND (reference sequence). V was clipped by 5 bases and J by 2 bases, with 10 bases between them. CDR3 in DNA: TGTGCCAGTAGTGGGGCAGGTCCCTACAATGAGCAGTTCTTC. Protein product: CASSGAGPYNEQFF.

This rearrangement joins TRBV30 to TRBJ1-5; perhaps TRBD1 as D (5 bases). The germline V gene has CDR1 GTSNPN and CDR2 SVGIG (reference sequence). The CDR3 length is 13 residues. V lost 0 bases and J 7 bases, leaving 10 bases between the germline ends. The CDR3 region is CAWSVQGRQPQHF. The DNA for the CDR3 is TGTGCCTGGAGTGTTCAGGGTAGGCAGCCCCAGCATTTT.

V usage is TRBV18 and J usage is TRBJ1-1; TRBD1 agrees at 8 bases. The germline V gene encodes CDR1 KGHSH and CDR2 LQKENI. Unmatched junction bases numbered 10, after V lost 4 bases and J lost 6 bases. The CDR3 has 15 residues. CDR3 residues: CASSLMDRAGAEAFF. As DNA, the CDR3 is TGTGCCAGCTCACTGATGGACAGGGCCGGCGCTGAAGCTTTCTTT. Combining the CDR3 with reference TRBV18 and TRBJ1-1 gives the whole variable domain NAGVMQNPRHLVRRRGQEARLRCSPMKGHSHVYWYRQLPEEGLKFMVYLQKENIIDESGMPKERFSAEFPKEGPSILRIQQVVRGDSAAYFCASSLMDRAGAEAFFGQGTRLTVV.

CDR3 bases: TGCGCCAGCAGCTTGGAAATAGCGGGAGTCGATGAGCAGTTCTTC. Translation: CASSLEIAGVDEQFF. The genes are TRBV5-1 and TRBJ2-1; 9 nucleotides align to TRBD2. CDR1 and CDR2 from the germline V gene are SGHRS and YFSETQ. V was clipped by 0 bases and J by 8 bases; unmatched bases: 6. This CDR3 region has 15 residues.

V is TRBV3-1 (or the pseudogene TRBV3-2) and J is TRBJ2-3, with a tentative D call TRBD2 (5 bases). CDR1 is LGHDT, CDR2 YNNKEL, per germline (reference sequence). This CDR3 has 16 residues. V was shortened by 5 bases and J by 5 bases, with 20 bases between the two germline ends. CDR3 in amino acids: CASSESLHRGVDTQYF. CDR3 coding DNA: TGTGCCAGCAGCGAATCCTTACACCGGGGTGTAGATACGCAGTATTTT.

J is TRBJ2-4 and V is TRBV2; D is undetermined. Germline CDR1 reads SNHLY; CDR2 reads FYNNEI. Trimming took 4 bases from V and 1 from J, leaving 11 bases between them. This CDR3 region has 15 residues. In DNA, the CDR3 is TGTGCCAGCAGTGTGGCTTCTCTGGCCAAAAACATTCAGTACTTC. Protein sequence: CASSVASLAKNIQYF.

CDR3 DNA: TGTGCCAGCAGACAGGGGCAGGGGAACACTGAAGCTTTCTTT. This gives the protein CASRQGQGNTEAFF. The V and J genes are TRBV9 and TRBJ1-1, with 7 bases aligning to TRBD1. Germline assignment: CDR1 SGDLS and CDR2 YYNGEE. This CDR3 has 14 amino acids. The J segment lost 1 base and the V segment lost 5 bases, leaving 5 bases of the junction unmatched.

The V and J genes are TRBV7-8 and TRBJ1-5; 9 bases are a match to TRBD1. Trimming cost V 1 base and J 4 bases; bases outside gene matches: 8. CDR3 length: 17 amino acids. CDR1 and CDR2 (germline): SGHVS, FQNEAQ. CDR3 nucleotide sequence: TGTGCCAGCAGCTTAGACAGGGGGCTATCTGGGAATCAGCCCCAGCATTTT. As protein: CASSLDRGLSGNQPQHF.

The V and J genes are TRBV5-1 and TRBJ2-2; 8 bases map to TRBD1. V lost 3 bases and J lost 0; bases outside the gene matches: 4. Germline assignment: CDR1 SGHRS and CDR2 YFSETQ. The CDR3 has 16 residues. CDR3 nucleotides: TGCGCCAGCAGCTCAGGGGGCGATACGAACACCGGGGAGCTGTTTTTT. This encodes CASSSGGDTNTGELFF.